Following are 3 T cell receptor beta chains from one sample sequenced in a study of PD-1 blockade in classical Hodgkin lymphoma. All trial patients relapsed after autologous stem cell transplantation. Sequencing was performed with immunoSEQ multiplex PCR; in TCRdb, only in-frame clones are kept and a portion is missing. The sample gives about 97,000 clones, over 80% of which show up once; over 9% is in the top ten. Here the sequenced sample was peripheral blood mononuclear cells (PBMCs), taken at baseline. Receptors were obtained from a human donor with classical Hodgkin lymphoma.

This CDR3 reads CASSPQGADQPQHF. CDR3 nucleotide sequence: TGTGCCAGCAGTCCTCAGGGGGCGGATCAGCCCCAGCATTTT. The rearrangement links TRBV2 to TRBJ1-5; 8 nucleotides align to TRBD1. V lost 5 bases to trimming and J lost 5 bases; unmatched junction nucleotides: 5. The CDR3 runs 14 residues. CDR1 and CDR2 from the germline V gene are SNHLY and FYNNEI. The variable domain in full, with the rest retrieved from reference TRBV2 and TRBJ1-5, is EPEVTQTPSHQVTQMGQEVILRCVPISNHLYFYWYRQILGQKVEFLVSFYNNEISEKSEIFDDQFSVERPDGSNFTLKIRSTKLEDSAMYFCASSPQGADQPQHFGDGTRLSIL.

The genes are TRBV19 and TRBJ1-3; no firm D call. The V end lost 3 bases, the J end lost 0 bases, and 12 bases lay between the germline ends. There are 16 residues in the CDR3. CDR1 and CDR2 (germline): LNHDA, SQIVND (reference sequence). The CDR3 DNA reads TGTGCCAGTAGTATTGGAGGGCCGGGCTCTGGAAACACCATATATTTT. It codes for CASSIGGPGSGNTIYF.

J is TRBJ2-2 and V is TRBV19, with 7 bases lining up with TRBD1. CDR1 LNHDA and CDR2 SQIVND come from the germline V gene (reference sequence). Trimming at V came to 4 bases and at J to 1 base, leaving 9 bases not matched to a gene. This CDR3 comprises 17 residues. CDR3 in amino acids: CASSKGRQGWNTGELFF. Here the CDR3 DNA reads TGTGCCAGTAGTAAGGGCAGACAGGGCTGGAACACCGGGGAGCTGTTTTTT.